These T cell receptor beta chains were read from a single sample in a study of blood T cells in healthy people across ages. TCRdb ran MiXCR on the 5' RACE reads and lists one entry per CDR3 protein. The sample lists about 670,000 distinct CDR3 sequences; around 52% were seen once. Material for sequencing was blood. These receptors originate from a woman of 80 years or more in good health. The CDR3 runs from the conserved cysteine through the conserved F or W. Fields, in order: V gene, J gene, CDR3 protein.

V gene: TRBV7-2
J gene: TRBJ1-2
CDR3 protein: CASSLEWVNYGYTF

V gene: TRBV12-3/TRBV12-4
J gene: TRBJ2-1
CDR3 protein: CASTSCNEQFF

V gene: TRBV11-2
J gene: TRBJ2-3
CDR3 protein: CASSQEGIAQYF

V gene: TRBV13
J gene: TRBJ2-1
CDR3 protein: CASSLTSGGNYEQFF

V gene: TRBV6-5
J gene: TRBJ1-2
CDR3 protein: CASSYALGTQDDYTF

V gene: TRBV20-1
J gene: TRBJ2-6
CDR3 protein: CSAPRSGANVLTF

V gene: TRBV28
J gene: TRBJ1-5
CDR3 protein: CASRGYSNQPQHF

V gene: TRBV5-1
J gene: TRBJ2-7
CDR3 protein: CASSLAPSGNNEQYF

V gene: TRBV5-1
J gene: TRBJ2-7
CDR3 protein: CASSSSYYSYEQYF

V gene: TRBV6-1
J gene: TRBJ2-2
CDR3 protein: CASVLTGDTGELFF

V gene: TRBV7-2
J gene: TRBJ2-7
CDR3 protein: CASSFSVGASSYEQYF

V gene: TRBV20-1
J gene: TRBJ1-5
CDR3 protein: CSAYQGDGNQPQHF

V gene: TRBV25-1
J gene: TRBJ1-2
CDR3 protein: CASSEEWGFGYTF

V gene: TRBV10-3
J gene: TRBJ2-1
CDR3 protein: CAIMERGPPFNEQFF

V gene: TRBV29-1
J gene: TRBJ2-1
CDR3 protein: CSVGMGEQFF

V gene: TRBV29-1
J gene: TRBJ2-1
CDR3 protein: CSALPSNNEQFF

V gene: TRBV10-3
J gene: TRBJ2-7
CDR3 protein: CAISEGVNYEQYF

V gene: TRBV27
J gene: TRBJ2-2
CDR3 protein: CASSRNPGQITRELFF

V gene: TRBV9
J gene: TRBJ1-1
CDR3 protein: CASSAGQSEAFF

V gene: TRBV6-6
J gene: TRBJ2-7
CDR3 protein: CASTGERYEQYF

V gene: TRBV5-1
J gene: TRBJ2-2
CDR3 protein: CASSLKVNTGGLFF

V gene: TRBV12-3/TRBV12-4
J gene: TRBJ1-5
CDR3 protein: CASSSDISQPQHF

V gene: TRBV19
J gene: TRBJ2-1
CDR3 protein: CASSTGTGNNEQFF

V gene: TRBV20-1
J gene: TRBJ1-4
CDR3 protein: CSARSLMDEKLFF

V gene: TRBV29-1
J gene: TRBJ1-5
CDR3 protein: CSVAQGSNQPQHF

V gene: TRBV20-1
J gene: TRBJ1-2
CDR3 protein: CSAQQGSYGYTF

V gene: TRBV20-1
J gene: TRBJ2-3
CDR3 protein: CSASAPQGYAYF

V gene: TRBV6-5
J gene: TRBJ1-6
CDR3 protein: CASSYGTGLNAPLHF

V gene: TRBV19
J gene: TRBJ2-4
CDR3 protein: CASTLPGGPTKNIQYF

V gene: TRBV18
J gene: TRBJ2-4
CDR3 protein: CASSLVEGENIQYF

V gene: TRBV3-1
J gene: TRBJ1-2
CDR3 protein: CASSQVIGQAGYTF

V gene: TRBV29-1
J gene: TRBJ1-5
CDR3 protein: CSVQFGDQPQHF

V gene: TRBV27
J gene: TRBJ2-5
CDR3 protein: CASRPGGRLQETQYF

V gene: TRBV20-1
J gene: TRBJ2-5
CDR3 protein: CSATKRGEETQYF

V gene: TRBV20-1
J gene: TRBJ2-1
CDR3 protein: CSARTQRGNNEQFF

V gene: TRBV3-1
J gene: TRBJ2-3
CDR3 protein: CASSQGRADTQYF

V gene: TRBV5-1
J gene: TRBJ1-6
CDR3 protein: CASTPDRGDSPLHF

V gene: TRBV6-1
J gene: TRBJ1-5
CDR3 protein: CASSGWGNQPQHF

V gene: TRBV4-2
J gene: TRBJ2-1
CDR3 protein: CASSQESSNEQFF

V gene: TRBV30
J gene: TRBJ1-2
CDR3 protein: CAWSRDYGYTF

V gene: TRBV15
J gene: TRBJ1-2
CDR3 protein: CATRGVGLSGYTF

V gene: TRBV20-1
J gene: TRBJ2-7
CDR3 protein: CSARRTGTIYEQYF

V gene: TRBV5-4
J gene: TRBJ2-6
CDR3 protein: CASSHSPVGSGANVLTF

V gene: TRBV7-9
J gene: TRBJ2-1
CDR3 protein: CASSLSYANEQFF

V gene: TRBV20-1
J gene: TRBJ1-2
CDR3 protein: CRVDESEDYGYTF

V gene: TRBV7-2
J gene: TRBJ1-2
CDR3 protein: CASSLGSGTGVNYGYTF

V gene: TRBV20-1
J gene: TRBJ2-1
CDR3 protein: CSASSMTDRVVHEQFF

V gene: TRBV2
J gene: TRBJ2-6
CDR3 protein: CASSPSSGANVLTF

V gene: TRBV20-1
J gene: TRBJ2-3
CDR3 protein: CSALAAGTQYF

V gene: TRBV29-1
J gene: TRBJ2-7
CDR3 protein: CSVEGLAGYEQYF

V gene: TRBV11-2
J gene: TRBJ2-1
CDR3 protein: CASSLGLAGGWNEQFF

V gene: TRBV20-1
J gene: TRBJ2-5
CDR3 protein: CSASLGTGGGETQYF

V gene: TRBV21-1
J gene: TRBJ2-5
CDR3 protein: CASSKVGQGAYEQYF

V gene: TRBV12-3/TRBV12-4
J gene: NA
CDR3 protein: CASSQTRTSTSYEQYF

V gene: TRBV20-1
J gene: TRBJ2-3
CDR3 protein: CSARDTILGATYF

V gene: TRBV4-3
J gene: TRBJ2-7
CDR3 protein: CASSAHPGQGAQEQYF

V gene: TRBV28
J gene: TRBJ2-1
CDR3 protein: CASSTGGAHHEQFF